Below, 26 T cell receptor beta chains from the same sample are listed, as sequenced in a study of T cells in Graves' hyperthyroidism and ophthalmopathy. There were TCR beta CDR3 regions amplified from RNA transcripts. During a first-round RT-PCR of the TCR CDR3, the HTBI primer set was used. TCRdb called the multiplex PCR reads again in MiXCR, with one record for every CDR3 protein. Counted here are 480,000 or so distinct CDR3 sequences, about 45% occurring once; the ten biggest clones make up about two fifths. Material for sequencing was peripheral blood or thyroid tissue (not recorded which). Receptors were obtained from an adult woman with Graves' disease, either hyperthyroidism or ophthalmopathy (not recorded which).

The gene calls are TRBV20-1 and TRBJ2-5, with 7 positions matching TRBD1. Germline lookup yields CDR1 DFQATT and CDR2 SNEGSKA (reference sequence). The CDR3 sequence is 12 residues long. The J segment lost 4 bases and the V segment lost 6 bases, leaving 5 bases of the junction unmatched. As DNA, the CDR3 is TGCAGTGCATACTACAGGGGAGAGACCCAGTACTTC. Encoded protein: CSAYYRGETQYF.

The J gene is TRBJ2-5, the V gene TRBV20-1; tentatively, D is TRBD2 (5 bases). Germline V gives CDR1 DFQATT, CDR2 SNEGSKA (reference sequence). Trimming removed 4 bases at V and 2 bases at J, with 17 bases between. The CDR3 covers 15 residues. Here the CDR3 reads CSATRTSGKQETQYF. CDR3 sequence (DNA): TGCAGTGCTACCCGTACTTCCGGGAAGCAAGAGACCCAGTACTTC.

A note on this clonotype: A read error may explain this, as a much larger clone is one base away. The chain combines TRBV7-9 with TRBJ2-7; D might be TRBD1 (5 bases). V lost 11 bases and J lost 10, with 27 bases in between. The V gene's germline CDR1 is SEHNR and CDR2 FQNEAQ (reference sequence). The CDR3 spans 14 residues. CDR3 coding DNA: TGTGCCGACAGCTCGGACGGACCTACGAAGCGTCAGTACTTC. Translation: CADSSDGPTKRQYF.

The table lists this clonotype with many counts. This chain uses TRBV28 with TRBJ1-5, with TRBD1 matching over 9 bases. CDR3 length: 14 residues. Unmatched junction bases numbered 8, after V lost 8 bases and J lost 6 bases. CDR1 is MDHEN, CDR2 SYDVKM, per germline. DNA of the CDR3: TGTGCCAGCGTCCTACAGGGGGCGGCTCAGCCCCAGCATTTT. Its translation: CASVLQGAAQPQHF.

The chain joins TRBV20-1 to TRBJ2-7, with 7 bases that match TRBD1. Germline V gives CDR1 DFQATT, CDR2 SNEGSKA (reference sequence). The CDR3 is 13 amino acids. V gave up 0 bases and J gave up 3 bases; unmatched junction bases: 2. CDR3 sequence reads: CSARDTGDYEQYF. The CDR3 region has the DNA TGCAGTGCTAGAGACACAGGGGACTACGAGCAGTACTTC.

On this clonotype: This clone may be a read error of a much larger clone one base away. The J gene is TRBJ2-2, the V gene TRBV11-2, with D maybe TRBD1 (6 bases). CDR3 length: 15 amino acids. Germline assignment: CDR1 SGHAT and CDR2 FQNNGV. Trimming stripped 5 bases from V and 8 bases from J, with 18 bases between. The CDR3 DNA sequence: TGTGCCAGCAGCCCAGGACAGCCCAACCCTGGGGAGCTGTTTTTT. This translates into CASSPGQPNPGELFF.

This clonotype was counted many times. The chain employs TRBV9 and TRBJ1-1; D perhaps matches TRBD1 (5 bases). This CDR3 is built from 15 residues. The ends were cut back, 1 base at V and 1 base at J, with 11 bases in the middle. Germline values: CDR1 SGDLS, CDR2 YYNGEE. The chain's CDR3 is CASSVSGRGNTEAFF. DNA for the CDR3: TGTGCCAGCAGCGTATCAGGGAGGGGGAACACTGAAGCTTTCTTT.

The chain employs TRBV24-1 and TRBJ2-5; either TRBD1 or TRBD2 may fit D (5 bases each). V lost 7 bases, J lost 2 bases, and 7 bases lay in between. The CDR3 is made up of 12 amino acids. From germline, CDR1 is KGHDR and CDR2 SFDVKD. The DNA for the CDR3 is TGTGCCACCAGCGGGGCACAAGAGACCCAGTACTTC. Residues: CATSGAQETQYF.

Only one count was recorded for this clonotype. This chain joins TRBV10-1 and TRBJ2-3; D unclear. CDR3 length: 13 residues. Trimming stripped 4 bases from V and 3 bases from J, with 8 bases between. Germline V gene sequence: CDR1 WNHNN, CDR2 SYGVQD (reference sequence). The DNA for the CDR3 is TGCGCCAGCAGTGCCCCCGGAACAGATACGCAGTATTTT. Amino acids: CASSAPGTDTQYF.

As concerns this clonotype: One junction end does not reproduce the germline sequence, and a read error may be involved. The rearrangement links TRBV7-8 to TRBJ2-6, with 7 bases matching TRBD1. The germline CDR1 and CDR2 sequences are SGHVS and FQNEAQ. This CDR3 region has 14 residues. The CDR3 region has the DNA TGTGCCAGCAGCCCGACAGGGTCGAGGTACACTGAAGCTTTC. It codes for CASSPTGSRYTEAF.

This clonotype was found many times. The J gene is TRBJ1-5, the V gene TRBV19, with 9 nucleotides matching TRBD1. This CDR3 region has 14 residues. J was trimmed by 1 base and V by 5 bases; bases with no gene match: 0. Germline V gives CDR1 LNHDA, CDR2 SQIVND (reference sequence). The CDR3 sequence is CASSGTGSNQPQHF. CDR3 nucleotides: TGTGCCAGTAGTGGGACAGGGAGCAATCAGCCCCAGCATTTT.

V usage is TRBV9 and J usage is TRBJ1-5, with 9 bases aligning to TRBD1. The CDR3 contains 15 residues. V dropped 3 bases and J dropped 5; count of bases not matched to a gene: 6. Germline V gene sequence: CDR1 SGDLS, CDR2 YYNGEE. The CDR3 sequence: CASSALGQGDQPQHF. The CDR3 coding sequence is TGTGCCAGCAGCGCCCTGGGACAGGGTGATCAGCCCCAGCATTTT.

Comments on this clonotype: The DNA is left out, because the CDR3 cannot be placed on it with certainty; the CDR3 is given as TCRdb lists it. The chain couples TRBV14 to TRBJ1-2; the DNA was not compared with TRBD1, the D call given in the table. Germline V gives CDR1 SGHDN, CDR2 FVKESK. The CDR3 is made up of 14 amino acids, end residues included. CDR3 sequence reads: CASSQVGAGIMNTF.

The table lists this clonotype with a count of one. This rearrangement joins TRBV10-3 to TRBJ1-2, with a weak D call TRBD1 (5 bases). V gave up 6 bases and J gave up 4 bases, with 15 bases separating them. The CDR3 runs to 14 residues. Germline V lookup: CDR1 ENHRY, CDR2 SYGVKD. This CDR3 reads CAIRGGHQTYGYTF. The DNA of the CDR3 is TGTGCCATCAGGGGAGGACACCAGACCTATGGCTACACCTTC.

The chain has TRBV2 and TRBJ1-2; D gene ambiguous. Trimming took 4 bases from V and 3 from J, leaving 9 bases between them. CDR1 SNHLY and CDR2 FYNNEI come from the germline V gene. The CDR3 contains 13 residues. CDR3 in amino acids: CASSAAGDYGYTF. CDR3 in DNA: TGTGCCAGCAGTGCGGCGGGCGACTATGGCTACACCTTC.

The chain has TRBV20-1 and TRBJ2-7, with 9 bases identical to TRBD1. With V trimmed by 3 bases and J by 6 bases, 9 bases remained unmatched. Germline CDR1 reads DFQATT; CDR2 reads SNEGSKA (reference sequence). This CDR3 comprises 14 residues. The CDR3 spells CSASGQGNSGEQYF. The CDR3 nucleotides read TGCAGTGCTAGCGGACAGGGGAATTCAGGCGAGCAGTACTTC.

The chain couples TRBV6-5 to TRBJ2-7; 7 nucleotides agree with TRBD1. Germline assignment: CDR1 MNHEY and CDR2 SVGAGI. CDR3 length equals 15 residues. The trim removed 6 bases at V and 1 base at J, leaving 9 bases unmatched. CDR3 nucleotide sequence: TGTGCCAGCAGCTTTGACAGGGTAAAGTCCTACGAGCAGTACTTC. Residues: CASSFDRVKSYEQYF.

This clonotype was counted many times. The genes are TRBV5-1 and TRBJ2-5, with 11 bases lining up with TRBD2. The V segment lost 0 bases and the J segment 2 bases; nucleotides outside the gene matches: 3. The CDR3 covers 16 residues. Per germline, CDR1 SGHRS and CDR2 YFSETQ. The CDR3 DNA follows: TGCGCCAGCAGCTTGGGGGGGACTAGCGGACAAGAGACCCAGTACTTC. Its protein product is CASSLGGTSGQETQYF.

This clonotype was seen a handful of times. J is TRBJ1-4 and V is TRBV2; D uncertain. Trimming removed 2 bases from V and 8 bases from J, with 12 bases in between. CDR3 size: 14 residues. Looked up from germline, CDR1 is SNHLY and CDR2 is FYNNEI. Written as DNA, the CDR3 is TGTGCCAGCAGTGAAAACGGCAACGGGGAAAAACTGTTTTTT. The encoded protein is CASSENGNGEKLFF.

This sequence joins TRBV10-3 and TRBJ2-2; no definite D call. CDR1 ENHRY and CDR2 SYGVKD come from the germline V gene. Trimming shortened V by 0 bases and J by 1 base, and 3 bases separated the two germline ends. This CDR3 has 14 amino acids. The CDR3 region has the DNA TGTGCCATCAGTGAGTCGCTGAACACCGGGGAGCTGTTTTTT. Protein: CAISESLNTGELFF.

Points on this clonotype: One end of the junction fails to match germline, which may point to a read error. The V call is TRBV2, the J call TRBJ2-5; no definite D call. CDR1 SNHLY and CDR2 FYNNEI come from the germline V gene. The CDR3 has 14 amino acids. The CDR3 region is CVSTREYPKETQYF. The CDR3 bases are TGTGTCAGCACGCGAGAGTACCCGAAAGAGACCCAGTACTTC. Looking up the rest from reference TRBV2 and TRBJ2-5 gives the full variable domain: EPEVTQTPSHQVTQMGQEVILRCVPISNHLYFYWYRQILGQKVEFLVSFYNNEISEKSEIFDDQFSVERPDGSNFTLKIRSTKLEDSAMYFCVSTREYPKETQYFGPGTRLLVL.

A few counts support this clonotype. The rearrangement uses TRBV29-1 and TRBJ2-2; 7 positions agree with TRBD2. The CDR3 runs to 15 residues. Trimming at V came to 6 bases and at J to 1 base, leaving 8 bases not matched to a gene. CDR1 SQVTM and CDR2 ANQGSEA come from the germline V gene. Here the CDR3 reads CSVLKGGVNTGELFF. CDR3 in DNA: TGCAGCGTCCTTAAGGGAGGGGTGAACACCGGGGAGCTGTTTTTT.

This clonotype was found many times. The chain links TRBV20-1 to TRBJ1-1; D is possibly TRBD1 (5 bases). CDR3 length equals 12 residues. Germline V lookup: CDR1 DFQATT, CDR2 SNEGSKA (reference sequence). V shed 5 bases and J shed 6 bases, with 13 bases lying between them. CDR3 sequence (DNA): TGCAGTGCTGGGAAGGGGAGGGCTGAAGCTTTCTTT. Its protein is CSAGKGRAEAFF.

This clonotype was counted between two and nine times. V is TRBV29-1 and J is TRBJ2-5; 7 bases map to TRBD2. The germline V gene has CDR1 SQVTM and CDR2 ANQGSEA. The CDR3 runs to 13 residues. CDR3 DNA: TGCAGTTTAGCGTTGGGAGGGGTAGAGACCCAGTACTTC. It codes for CSLALGGVETQYF.

The chain couples TRBV25-1 to TRBJ2-5; TRBD2 matches at 9 bases. Per the germline V gene, CDR1 is MGHDK and CDR2 is SYGVNS. This CDR3 is 20 amino acids long. Unmatched junction bases numbered 19, after V lost 4 bases and J lost 1 base. CDR3 protein: CASSARREGQFRVSQETQYF. The CDR3 bases are TGTGCCAGCAGTGCTAGGCGGGAGGGCCAGTTCCGTGTATCCCAAGAGACCCAGTACTTC.

This clonotype was found many times. J is TRBJ2-2 and V is TRBV5-1; 15 positions match TRBD2. The CDR3 contains 17 residues. CDR1 is SGHRS, CDR2 YFSETQ, per germline. Trimming at V came to 4 bases and at J to 7 bases, leaving 8 bases not matched to a gene. The CDR3 sequence is CASSGGTSGRMSGELFF. The CDR3 DNA is TGCGCCAGCAGCGGCGGGACTAGCGGGAGGATGAGCGGGGAGCTGTTTTTT.